The sequence of this T cell receptor beta chain was determined in a study of blood T cell repertoires in COVID-19. Background on the study: Donors in the United States, Italy and Spain gave samples during acute or convalescent COVID-19. PBMCs, B-cell-depleted T cells, or T cells provided the cDNA or gDNA that made up the material.

Profiled with immunoSEQ multiplex PCR; TCRdb holds only in-frame clones, not every one. The sample consists of approximately 90,000 clones, 65% to 85% of them appearing once. This sequence was found in a woman older than 75 with active or convalescent COVID-19. Input material: peripheral blood.

The CDR3 loop reads CASSSGQGSGNTIYF. DNA of the CDR3: TGTGCCAGCAGCTCGGGACAGGGCTCTGGAAACACCATATATTTT. The V call is TRBV7-9, the J call TRBJ1-3, with 9 bases matching TRBD1. The CDR3 covers 15 residues. V gave up 4 bases and J gave up 0 bases; unmatched junction bases: 1. Germline lookup yields CDR1 SEHNR and CDR2 FQNEAQ (reference sequence).